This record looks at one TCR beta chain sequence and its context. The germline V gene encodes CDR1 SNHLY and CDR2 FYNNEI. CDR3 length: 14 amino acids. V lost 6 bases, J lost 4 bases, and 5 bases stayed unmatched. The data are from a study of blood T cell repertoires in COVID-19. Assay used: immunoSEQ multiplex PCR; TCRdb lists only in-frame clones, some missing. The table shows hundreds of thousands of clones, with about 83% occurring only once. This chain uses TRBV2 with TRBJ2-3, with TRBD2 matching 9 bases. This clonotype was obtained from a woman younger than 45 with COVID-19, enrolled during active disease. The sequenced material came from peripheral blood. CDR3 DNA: TGTGCCAGCAGGGGGACTAGCAATCCAGATACGCAGTATTTT. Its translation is CASRGTSNPDTQYF.